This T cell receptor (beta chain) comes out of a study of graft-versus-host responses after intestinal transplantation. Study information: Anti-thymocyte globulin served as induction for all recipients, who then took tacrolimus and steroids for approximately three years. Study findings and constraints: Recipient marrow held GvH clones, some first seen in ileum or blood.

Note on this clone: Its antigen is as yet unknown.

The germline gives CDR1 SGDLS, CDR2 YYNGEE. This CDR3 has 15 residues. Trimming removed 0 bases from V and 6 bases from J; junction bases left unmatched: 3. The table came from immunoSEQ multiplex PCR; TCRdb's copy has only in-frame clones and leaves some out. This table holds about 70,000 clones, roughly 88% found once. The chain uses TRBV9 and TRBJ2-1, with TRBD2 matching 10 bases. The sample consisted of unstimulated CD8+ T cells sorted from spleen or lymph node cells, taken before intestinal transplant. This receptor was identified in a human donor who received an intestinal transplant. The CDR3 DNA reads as TGTGCCAGCAGCGTAGGAGCGGGGGGGCCCAATGAGCAGTTCTTC. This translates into CASSVGAGGPNEQFF.